A selection of T cell receptor beta chains follows, all from one sample in a study of Ad26.COV2.S vaccination and SARS-CoV-2 variants. Profiled with immunoSEQ multiplex PCR; TCRdb holds only in-frame clones, not every one. The repertoire holds some 460,000 clones, with 80% to 90% as singletons. The source material was peripheral blood, sampled in a trial of Ad26.COV2.S vaccine versus placebo. These receptor sequences come from a person aged 18-65 years who received the Ad26.COV2.S COVID-19 vaccine or a placebo. Each CDR3 is given with its conserved first and last residue. Fields, in order: V gene, clone size, J gene, D gene, CDR3 DNA, CDR3 protein. D genes are given only for firm matches. Clone size is stated in some rows and not others, as once, few, many or a class when expanded.

V gene: TRBV2
clone size: .
J gene: TRBJ1-1
D gene: .
CDR3 DNA: TGTGCCAGCACCCAGGGTGGGACTGAAGCTTTCTTT
CDR3 protein: CASTQGGTEAFF

V gene: TRBV4-3
clone size: few
J gene: TRBJ2-1
D gene: TRBD2
CDR3 DNA: TGCGCCAGCAGCCAAGTTGCTAGCGGGGGGAATGAGCAGTTCTTC
CDR3 protein: CASSQVASGGNEQFF

V gene: TRBV28
clone size: .
J gene: TRBJ2-3
D gene: .
CDR3 DNA: TGTGCCAGCAGTTTTAAGGGGTGGTCGACAGATACGCAGTATTTT
CDR3 protein: CASSFKGWSTDTQYF

V gene: TRBV19
clone size: .
J gene: TRBJ2-7
D gene: TRBD2
CDR3 DNA: TGTGCCAGTAGTATAGTGCCGGGACTAGACCAGAACTACGAGCAGTACTTC
CDR3 protein: CASSIVPGLDQNYEQYF

V gene: TRBV19
clone size: .
J gene: TRBJ2-3
D gene: .
CDR3 DNA: TGTGCCAGTAGTAGGGTAGGGGATACGCAGTATTTT
CDR3 protein: CASSRVGDTQYF

V gene: TRBV2
clone size: .
J gene: TRBJ2-5
D gene: .
CDR3 DNA: TGTGCCAGCAGTGAGGGGGAACAAGAGACCCAGTACTTC
CDR3 protein: CASSEGEQETQYF

V gene: TRBV9
clone size: .
J gene: TRBJ2-3
D gene: .
CDR3 DNA: TGTGCCAGCAGCGTAGCTCGCGGGGACACAGATACGCAGTATTTT
CDR3 protein: CASSVARGDTDTQYF

V gene: TRBV6-6
clone size: .
J gene: TRBJ2-2
D gene: TRBD1
CDR3 DNA: TGTGCCGGACAGGGGAACACCGGGGAGCTGTTTTTT
CDR3 protein: CAGQGNTGELFF

V gene: TRBV28
clone size: .
J gene: TRBJ2-1
D gene: TRBD2
CDR3 DNA: TGTGCCAGCAATCCTAGCGGGAGGGACTACAATGAGCAGTTCTTC
CDR3 protein: CASNPSGRDYNEQFF

V gene: TRBV11-1
clone size: many
J gene: TRBJ2-7
D gene: .
CDR3 DNA: TGTGCCAGCAGCTCCAGGACTGGCTACGAGCAGTACTTC
CDR3 protein: CASSSRTGYEQYF

V gene: TRBV6-5
clone size: .
J gene: TRBJ2-7
D gene: .
CDR3 DNA: TGTGCCAGCAGTTACAGCACGGCGAGCTCCTACGAGCAGTACTTC
CDR3 protein: CASSYSTASSYEQYF

V gene: TRBV7-9
clone size: .
J gene: TRBJ2-7
D gene: .
CDR3 DNA: TGTGCCAGCAGCAGGGTAGACAGCCTCTACGAGCAGTACTTC
CDR3 protein: CASSRVDSLYEQYF

V gene: TRBV18
clone size: .
J gene: TRBJ2-1
D gene: .
CDR3 DNA: TGTGCCAGCTCACCAGGGCCCAAGGGGGAATCGGAGCAGTTCTTC
CDR3 protein: CASSPGPKGESEQFF

V gene: TRBV19
clone size: .
J gene: TRBJ2-7
D gene: .
CDR3 DNA: TGTGCCAGTAGTCAGACTTCACTAGGGACTGGATACGAGCAGTACTTC
CDR3 protein: CASSQTSLGTGYEQYF

V gene: TRBV6-1
clone size: .
J gene: TRBJ1-3
D gene: .
CDR3 DNA: TGTGCCAGCAGTGATGGGGGGGCAGCTGTAAACACCATATATTTT
CDR3 protein: CASSDGGAAVNTIYF

V gene: TRBV7-9
clone size: .
J gene: TRBJ2-7
D gene: TRBD2
CDR3 DNA: TGTGCCAGCAGCACTGGTAGCGGGAGTAGGACCGAGCAGTACTTC
CDR3 protein: CASSTGSGSRTEQYF

V gene: TRBV27
clone size: .
J gene: TRBJ2-1
D gene: .
CDR3 DNA: TGTGCCAGCAGTTCCTATACTAGTTCTGGTGAGCAGTTCTTC
CDR3 protein: CASSSYTSSGEQFF

V gene: TRBV6-5
clone size: .
J gene: TRBJ2-1
D gene: TRBD1
CDR3 DNA: TGTGCCAGCAGGTCTGACAGGGGGCTAAATGAGCAGTTCTTC
CDR3 protein: CASRSDRGLNEQFF

V gene: TRBV15
clone size: .
J gene: TRBJ1-1
D gene: .
CDR3 DNA: TGTGCCACCAGCAGAGATAAGTTCCAGTCTGTTCACACTGAAGCTTTCTTT
CDR3 protein: CATSRDKFQSVHTEAFF

V gene: TRBV6-2/TRBV6-3
clone size: .
J gene: TRBJ1-1
D gene: .
CDR3 DNA: TGTGCCAGCAGTTTGATGCCTGGCACTGAAGCTTTCTTT
CDR3 protein: CASSLMPGTEAFF

V gene: TRBV5-6
clone size: .
J gene: TRBJ2-6
D gene: .
CDR3 DNA: TGTGCCAGCAGCTTGTATGGCTCTGGGGCCAACGTCCTGACTTTC
CDR3 protein: CASSLYGSGANVLTF

V gene: TRBV5-5
clone size: .
J gene: TRBJ2-6
D gene: .
CDR3 DNA: TGTGCCAGCAGCTTGTGGGGCTCTGGGGCCAACGTCCTGACTTTC
CDR3 protein: CASSLWGSGANVLTF

V gene: TRBV19
clone size: .
J gene: TRBJ1-6
D gene: TRBD1
CDR3 DNA: TGTGCCAGTAGCCCCCGGGACAGCTCCTACTCCTATAATTCACCCCTCCACTTT
CDR3 protein: CASSPRDSSYSYNSPLHF

V gene: TRBV28
clone size: few
J gene: TRBJ1-5
D gene: TRBD1
CDR3 DNA: TGTGCCAGCAGTCCCTATCAGGGGGCGCGGGGTCAGCCCCAGCATTTT
CDR3 protein: CASSPYQGARGQPQHF

V gene: TRBV7-2
clone size: .
J gene: TRBJ2-2
D gene: .
CDR3 DNA: TGTGCCAGCAGCCCCCCTCGGCAGGGGAACACCGGGGAGCTGTTTTTT
CDR3 protein: CASSPPRQGNTGELFF

V gene: TRBV7-2
clone size: .
J gene: TRBJ2-7
D gene: TRBD2
CDR3 DNA: TGTGCCAGCAGCGCACGGGGGGGAAGAGCCTACGAGCAGTACTTC
CDR3 protein: CASSARGGRAYEQYF

V gene: TRBV6-6
clone size: .
J gene: TRBJ1-2
D gene: TRBD1
CDR3 DNA: TGTGCCAGCAGTCGGGCGGGACAGGAACATTATGGCTACACCTTC
CDR3 protein: CASSRAGQEHYGYTF